This T cell receptor (beta chain) was documented in a study of beta chain features in type 1 diabetes. Across the study: The study examined roughly 100 million sorted cells across all samples. Study-wide points: Patients' naive, central memory and regulatory TCRB repertoires appeared more alike than those of healthy donors. Among all four CD4+ subsets, Type 1 diabetes patients had TCRB CDR3s that were moderately but significantly shorter. Possible PCR preference for shorter templates applied equally to patients and controls. There were fewer insertions and more deletions at the VDJ junctions of type 1 diabetes patients.

The CDR3 sequence is 14 residues long. V gave up 8 bases and J gave up 2 bases, with 15 bases separating them. Germline V gene lookup returns CDR1 SGHRS and CDR2 YFSETQ. Isolated RNA was reverse transcribed in full, so expressed TCRB transcripts were sequenced. Assay used: immunoSEQ multiplex PCR; TCRdb lists only in-frame clones, some missing. This table holds 120,000 or so clones, 15% to 20% found once. Comment on this clone: Its specificity is unknown.

The rearrangement uses TRBV5-1 and TRBJ2-3, with a possible D match to TRBD2 (5 bases). This clonotype originated in a man between 18 and 35 years old with type 1 diabetes. Material for sequencing was central memory CD4+ T cells from blood. The CDR3: CASTREQTTDTQYF. CDR3 nucleotides: TGCGCCAGTACTCGGGAACAGACCACAGATACGCAGTATTTT.